This T cell receptor (beta chain) is drawn from a study of T-cell reconstitution after alpha-beta-depleted transplantation in children. The CDR3 runs to 16 residues. V lost 2 bases, J lost 2 bases, and 13 bases lay in between. Germline CDR1 is SGHDN and CDR2 is FVKESK. Study-wide results and caveats: Approximately two months post-transplant, alpha-beta T cells reportedly originated from several hundred expanded graft clones. Once a year had passed after transplant, T-cell counts and diversity came mostly from newly produced T cells.

This clonotype was recorded at least ten times. The target antigen is unknown. Using unique molecular identifiers, the investigators prepared the TCRbeta library. Each CDR3 protein gets one entry after TCRdb re-called the PCR reads with MiXCR. This table holds roughly 280,000 distinct CDR3 sequences, roughly 12% found once. This chain connects TRBV14 to TRBJ1-3; weak D call: TRBD1 (5 bases). This TCR came from a male patient aged 2-10 years who had a stem cell transplant for chronic granulomatous disease, so the T cells may come from the graft donor. The sequencing here drew on peripheral blood, taken 180 days after TCRalphabeta/CD19-depleted stem cell transplant. CDR3 residues: CASSQINAGPGNTIYF. The CDR3 nucleotides read TGTGCCAGCAGCCAAATCAACGCAGGGCCTGGAAACACCATATATTTT.